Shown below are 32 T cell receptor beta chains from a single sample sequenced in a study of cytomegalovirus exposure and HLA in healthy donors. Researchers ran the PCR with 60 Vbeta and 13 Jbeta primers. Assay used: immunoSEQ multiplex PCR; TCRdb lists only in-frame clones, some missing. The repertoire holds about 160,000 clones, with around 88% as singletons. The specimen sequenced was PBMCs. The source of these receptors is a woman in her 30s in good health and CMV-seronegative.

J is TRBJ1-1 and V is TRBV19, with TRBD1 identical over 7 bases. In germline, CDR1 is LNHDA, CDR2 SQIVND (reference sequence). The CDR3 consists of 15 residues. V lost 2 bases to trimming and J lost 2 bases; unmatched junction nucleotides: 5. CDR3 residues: CASSIPGDSNTEAFF. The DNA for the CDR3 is TGTGCCAGTAGTATACCGGGGGACAGCAACACTGAAGCTTTCTTT.

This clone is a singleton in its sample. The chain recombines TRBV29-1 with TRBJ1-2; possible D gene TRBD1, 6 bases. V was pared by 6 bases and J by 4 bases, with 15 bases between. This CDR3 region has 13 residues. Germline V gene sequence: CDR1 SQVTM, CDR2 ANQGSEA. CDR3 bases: TGCAGCGTCAAGAGCGGGACAATCTATGGCTACACCTTC. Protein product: CSVKSGTIYGYTF.

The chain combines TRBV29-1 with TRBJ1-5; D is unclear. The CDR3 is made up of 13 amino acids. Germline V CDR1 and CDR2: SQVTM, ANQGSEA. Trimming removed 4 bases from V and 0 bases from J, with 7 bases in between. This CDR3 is CSVGRGSNQPQHF. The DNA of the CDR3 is TGCAGCGTTGGGCGGGGTAGCAATCAGCCCCAGCATTTT.

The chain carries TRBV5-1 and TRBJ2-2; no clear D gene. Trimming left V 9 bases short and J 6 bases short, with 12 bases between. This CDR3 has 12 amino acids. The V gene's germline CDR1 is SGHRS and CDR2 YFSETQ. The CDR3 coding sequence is TGCGCCACTTCACTTTCCCCCGGGGAGCTGTTTTTT. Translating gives CATSLSPGELFF.

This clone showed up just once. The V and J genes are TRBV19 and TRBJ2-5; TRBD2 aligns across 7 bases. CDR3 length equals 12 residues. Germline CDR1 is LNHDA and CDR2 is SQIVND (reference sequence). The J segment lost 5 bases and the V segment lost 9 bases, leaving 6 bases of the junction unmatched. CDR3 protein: CASSEGGETQYF. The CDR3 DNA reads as TGTGCCAGCTCCGAGGGAGGGGAGACCCAGTACTTC.

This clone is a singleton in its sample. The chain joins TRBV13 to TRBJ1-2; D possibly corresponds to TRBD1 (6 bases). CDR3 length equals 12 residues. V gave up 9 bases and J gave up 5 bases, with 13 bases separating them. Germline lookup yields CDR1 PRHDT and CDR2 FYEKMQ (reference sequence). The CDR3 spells CASRDITYGYTF. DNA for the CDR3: TGTGCCAGTAGGGACATAACTTATGGCTACACCTTC.

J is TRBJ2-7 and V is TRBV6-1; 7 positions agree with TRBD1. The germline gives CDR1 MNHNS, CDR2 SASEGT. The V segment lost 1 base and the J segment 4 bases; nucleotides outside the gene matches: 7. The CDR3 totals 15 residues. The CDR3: CASSEGGGVRYEQYF. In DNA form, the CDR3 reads TGTGCCAGCAGTGAAGGAGGGGGCGTTAGGTACGAGCAGTACTTC.

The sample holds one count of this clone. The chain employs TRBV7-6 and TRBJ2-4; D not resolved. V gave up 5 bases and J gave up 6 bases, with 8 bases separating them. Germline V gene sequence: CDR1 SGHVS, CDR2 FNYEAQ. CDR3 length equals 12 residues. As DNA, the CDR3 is TGTGCCAGCAGCCGAGCCCCAAACATTCAGTACTTC. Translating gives CASSRAPNIQYF.

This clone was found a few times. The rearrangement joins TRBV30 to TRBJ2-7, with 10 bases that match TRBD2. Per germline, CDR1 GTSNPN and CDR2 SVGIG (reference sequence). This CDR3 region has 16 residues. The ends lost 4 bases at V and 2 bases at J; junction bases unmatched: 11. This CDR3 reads CAWKRGWTSGTYEQYF. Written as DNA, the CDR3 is TGTGCCTGGAAGCGGGGCTGGACTAGCGGAACCTACGAGCAGTACTTC.

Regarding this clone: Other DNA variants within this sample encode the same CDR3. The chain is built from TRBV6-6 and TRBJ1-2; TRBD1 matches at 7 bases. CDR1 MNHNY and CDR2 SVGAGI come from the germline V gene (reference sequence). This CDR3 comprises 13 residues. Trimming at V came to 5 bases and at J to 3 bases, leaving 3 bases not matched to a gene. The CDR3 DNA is TGTGCCAGCAGTCCTACAGGGGACTATGGCTACACCTTC. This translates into CASSPTGDYGYTF.

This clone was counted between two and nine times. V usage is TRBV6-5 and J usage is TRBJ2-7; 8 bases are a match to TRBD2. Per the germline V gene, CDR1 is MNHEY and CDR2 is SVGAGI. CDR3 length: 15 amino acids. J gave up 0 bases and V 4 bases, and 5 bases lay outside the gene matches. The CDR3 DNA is TGTGCCAGCAGTTTAGCGGGGCGAGTCTCCTACGAGCAGTACTTC. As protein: CASSLAGRVSYEQYF.

The CDR3 is CASSVTGQGRGRNYGYTF. DNA of the CDR3: TGTGCCAGCAGCGTAACGGGACAGGGCCGAGGCAGAAACTATGGCTACACCTTC. The rearrangement uses TRBV5-8 and TRBJ1-2; TRBD1 matches 9 bases. CDR1 and CDR2 (germline): SGHTS, YDEGEE. The CDR3 spans 18 residues. J gave up 2 bases and V 4 bases, and 15 bases lay outside the gene matches.

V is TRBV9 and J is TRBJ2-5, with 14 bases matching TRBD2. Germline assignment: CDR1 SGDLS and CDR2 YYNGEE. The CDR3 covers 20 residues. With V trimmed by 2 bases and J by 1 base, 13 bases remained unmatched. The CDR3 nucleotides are TGTGCCAGCAGCGTCCGGGGAGGGACTAGCGGGGGCGGGAGCCAAGAGACCCAGTACTTC. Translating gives CASSVRGGTSGGGSQETQYF.

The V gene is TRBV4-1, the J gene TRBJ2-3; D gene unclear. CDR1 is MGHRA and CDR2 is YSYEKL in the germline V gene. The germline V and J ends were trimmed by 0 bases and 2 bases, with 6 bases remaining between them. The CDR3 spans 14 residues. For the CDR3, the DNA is TGCGCCAGCAGCCAAGAGCTCTACACAGATACGCAGTATTTT. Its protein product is CASSQELYTDTQYF.

The CDR3 here is CASSMKAGGNEQFF. CDR3 coding DNA: TGTGCCAGTAGTATGAAAGCGGGAGGCAATGAGCAGTTCTTC. V gene TRBV19 combines with J gene TRBJ2-1, with 9 bases that match TRBD2. The CDR3 totals 14 residues. The V and J ends lost 3 bases and 6 bases, in that order; junction bases with no gene match: 3. Germline lookup yields CDR1 LNHDA and CDR2 SQIVND (reference sequence).

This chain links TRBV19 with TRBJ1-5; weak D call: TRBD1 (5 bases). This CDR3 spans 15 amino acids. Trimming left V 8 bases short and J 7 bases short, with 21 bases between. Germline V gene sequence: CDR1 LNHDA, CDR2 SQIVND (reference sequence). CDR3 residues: CASLAAQGRSQPQHF. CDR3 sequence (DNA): TGTGCCAGTTTGGCCGCTCAGGGCCGGAGCCAGCCCCAGCATTTT.

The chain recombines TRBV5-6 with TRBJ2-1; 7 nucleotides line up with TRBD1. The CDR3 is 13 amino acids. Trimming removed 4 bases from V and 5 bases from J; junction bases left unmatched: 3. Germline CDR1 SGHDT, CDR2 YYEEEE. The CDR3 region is CASSGDRDNEQFF. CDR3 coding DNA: TGTGCCAGCAGCGGTGACAGGGACAATGAGCAGTTCTTC.

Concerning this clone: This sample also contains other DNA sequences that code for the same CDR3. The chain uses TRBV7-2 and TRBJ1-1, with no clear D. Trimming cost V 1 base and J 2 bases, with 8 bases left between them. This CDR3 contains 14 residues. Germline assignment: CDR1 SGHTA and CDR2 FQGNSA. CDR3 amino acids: CASSLVGLNTEAFF. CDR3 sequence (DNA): TGTGCCAGCAGCTTAGTTGGACTAAACACTGAAGCTTTCTTT.

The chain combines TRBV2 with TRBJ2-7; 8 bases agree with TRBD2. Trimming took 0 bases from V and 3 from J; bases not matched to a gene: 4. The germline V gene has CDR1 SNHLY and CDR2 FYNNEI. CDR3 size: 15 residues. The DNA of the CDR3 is TGTGCCAGCAGTGAAGCAATAGCGGGGTACTACGAGCAGTACTTC. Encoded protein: CASSEAIAGYYEQYF.

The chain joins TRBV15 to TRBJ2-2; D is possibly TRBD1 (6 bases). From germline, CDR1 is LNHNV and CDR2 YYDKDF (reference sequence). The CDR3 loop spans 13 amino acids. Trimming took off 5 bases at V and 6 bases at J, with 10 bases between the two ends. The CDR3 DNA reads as TGTGCCACCAGCCTAGGGGGTCCCGGGGAGCTGTTTTTT. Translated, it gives CATSLGGPGELFF.

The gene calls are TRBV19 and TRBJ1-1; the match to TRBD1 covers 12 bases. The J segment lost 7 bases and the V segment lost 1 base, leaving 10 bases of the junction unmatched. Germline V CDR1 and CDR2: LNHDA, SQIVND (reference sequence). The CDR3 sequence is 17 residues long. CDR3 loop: CASSIAEPGTGGFEAFF. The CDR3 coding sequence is TGTGCCAGTAGTATAGCGGAACCCGGGACAGGGGGCTTTGAAGCTTTCTTT.

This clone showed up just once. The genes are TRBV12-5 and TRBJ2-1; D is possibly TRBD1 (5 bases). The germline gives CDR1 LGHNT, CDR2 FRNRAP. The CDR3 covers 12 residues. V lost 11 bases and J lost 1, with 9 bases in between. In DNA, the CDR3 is TGTGCTTCTCAGGGATCCTACAATGAGCAGTTCTTC. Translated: CASQGSYNEQFF.

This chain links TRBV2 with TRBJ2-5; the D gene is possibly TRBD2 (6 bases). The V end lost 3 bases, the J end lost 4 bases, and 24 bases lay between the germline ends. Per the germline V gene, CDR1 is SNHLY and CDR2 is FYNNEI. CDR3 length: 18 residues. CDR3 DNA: TGTGCCAGCAGTGATTTTAACCCTAGCGTCCCCCCCCCAGAGACCCAGTACTTC. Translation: CASSDFNPSVPPPETQYF.

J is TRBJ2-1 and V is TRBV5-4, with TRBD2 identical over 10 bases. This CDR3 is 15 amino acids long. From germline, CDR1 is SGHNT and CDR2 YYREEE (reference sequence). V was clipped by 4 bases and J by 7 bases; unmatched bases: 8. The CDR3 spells CASSPTSGVMNEQFF. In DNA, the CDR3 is TGTGCCAGCAGCCCAACTAGCGGGGTTATGAATGAGCAGTTCTTC.

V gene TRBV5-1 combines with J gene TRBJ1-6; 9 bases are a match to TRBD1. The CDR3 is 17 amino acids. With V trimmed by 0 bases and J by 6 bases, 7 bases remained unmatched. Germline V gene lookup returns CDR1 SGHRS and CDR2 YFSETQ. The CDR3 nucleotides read TGCGCCAGCAGCTTGGGTGGACAGGGGATGGGTAATTCACCCCTCCACTTT. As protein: CASSLGGQGMGNSPLHF.

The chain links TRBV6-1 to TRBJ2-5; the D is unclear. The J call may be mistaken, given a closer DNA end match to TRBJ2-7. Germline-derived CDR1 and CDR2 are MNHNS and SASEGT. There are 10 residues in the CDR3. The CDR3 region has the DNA TGTGCCAGCGCCCTTTACGAGCAGTACTTC. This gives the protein CASALYEQYF.

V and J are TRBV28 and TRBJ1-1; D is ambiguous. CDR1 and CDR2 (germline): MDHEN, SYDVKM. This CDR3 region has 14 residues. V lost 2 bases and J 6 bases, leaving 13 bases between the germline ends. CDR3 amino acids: CASSLVWAPPEAFF. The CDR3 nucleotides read TGTGCCAGCAGTTTAGTCTGGGCCCCCCCTGAAGCTTTCTTT.

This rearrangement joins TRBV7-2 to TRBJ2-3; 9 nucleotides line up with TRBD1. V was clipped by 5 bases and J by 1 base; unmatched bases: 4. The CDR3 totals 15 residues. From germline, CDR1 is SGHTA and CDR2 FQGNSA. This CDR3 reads CASSEQGAGTDTQYF. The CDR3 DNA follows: TGTGCCAGCAGCGAACAGGGGGCCGGCACAGATACGCAGTATTTT.

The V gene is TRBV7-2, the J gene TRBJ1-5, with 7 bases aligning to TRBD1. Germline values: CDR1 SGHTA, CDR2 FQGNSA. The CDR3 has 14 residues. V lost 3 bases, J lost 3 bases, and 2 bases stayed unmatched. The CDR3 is CASSLGQFNQPQHF. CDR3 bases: TGTGCCAGCAGCTTGGGACAGTTCAATCAGCCCCAGCATTTT.

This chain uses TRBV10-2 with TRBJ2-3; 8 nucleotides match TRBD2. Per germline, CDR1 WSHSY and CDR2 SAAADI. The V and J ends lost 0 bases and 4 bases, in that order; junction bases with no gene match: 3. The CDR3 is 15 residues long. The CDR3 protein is CASSESGLVPDTQYF. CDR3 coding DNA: TGCGCCAGCAGTGAGTCGGGACTAGTTCCAGATACGCAGTATTTT.

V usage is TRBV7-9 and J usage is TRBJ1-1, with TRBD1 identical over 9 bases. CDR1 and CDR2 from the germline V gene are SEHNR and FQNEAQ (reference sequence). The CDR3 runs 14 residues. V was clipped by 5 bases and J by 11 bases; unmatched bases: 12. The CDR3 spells CASSPVPGQGSAFF. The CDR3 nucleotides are TGTGCCAGCAGCCCTGTCCCGGGACAGGGTTCGGCTTTCTTT.

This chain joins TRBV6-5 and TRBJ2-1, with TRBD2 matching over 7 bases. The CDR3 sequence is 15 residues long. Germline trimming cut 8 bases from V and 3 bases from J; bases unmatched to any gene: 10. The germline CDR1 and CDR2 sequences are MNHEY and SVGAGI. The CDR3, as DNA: TGTGCCAGCGCACGGGGGAGGGCCTACTACAATGAGCAGTTCTTC. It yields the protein CASARGRAYYNEQFF.